The clone carrying this T cell receptor (beta chain) came up once. Its antigen is not known. Other DNA sequences in the same sample also yield this CDR3. Patients were all untreated before their thyroid surgery. The data are from a study of metastatic and nonmetastatic thyroid tumors. Study overall: Repertoire data that came from the blood and tumor or nodule tissue of malignant and benign thyroid patients were compared.

Study-wide results and limits: The reported finding was significantly higher TCR beta diversity in malignant thyroid tumors relative to benign nodules, in blood and tumor.

TCRdb re-called the PCR reads through MiXCR. Of about 6,600 clones in the sample, around 32% were seen once. The source is a female donor with papillary thyroid cancer or a benign thyroid nodule (not recorded which). Some clones in this sample may be carry-over from other donors' samples. Source material: adjacent normal tissue.

The CDR3: CASSLRQGTHNEQFF. The CDR3 region has the DNA TGTGCCAGCAGCTTGAGACAGGGAACCCACAATGAGCAGTTCTTC. The V call is TRBV7-3, the J call TRBJ2-1, with 7 bases aligning to TRBD1. Germline values: CDR1 SGHTA, CDR2 FQGTGA. The CDR3 covers 15 residues. The J segment lost 5 bases and the V segment lost 3 bases, leaving 7 bases of the junction unmatched.